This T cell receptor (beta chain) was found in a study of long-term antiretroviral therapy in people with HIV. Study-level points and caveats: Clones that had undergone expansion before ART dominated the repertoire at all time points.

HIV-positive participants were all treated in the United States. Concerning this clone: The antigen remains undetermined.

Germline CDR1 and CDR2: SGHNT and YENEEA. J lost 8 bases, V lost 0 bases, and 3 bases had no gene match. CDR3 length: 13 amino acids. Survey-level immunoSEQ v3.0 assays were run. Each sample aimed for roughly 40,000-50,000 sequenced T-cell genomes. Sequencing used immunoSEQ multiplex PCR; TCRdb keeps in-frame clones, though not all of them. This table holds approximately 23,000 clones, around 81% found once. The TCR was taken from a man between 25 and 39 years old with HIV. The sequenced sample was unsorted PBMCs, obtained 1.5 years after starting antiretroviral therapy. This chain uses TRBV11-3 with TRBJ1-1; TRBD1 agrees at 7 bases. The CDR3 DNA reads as TGTGCCAGCAGCTTAGACGGGGACAGAGAAGCTTTCTTT. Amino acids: CASSLDGDREAFF.